This T cell receptor beta chain was identified during a study of shared clonotypes between healthy human individuals. V was pared by 8 bases and J by 5 bases, with 3 bases of the junction left unmatched. CDR1 and CDR2 from the germline V gene are WSHSY and SAAADI. This CDR3 has 14 residues. The repertoire was sequenced with immunoSEQ multiplex PCR; TCRdb's copy has only in-frame clones and lacks some. The sample yields around 1.1 million clones, around 77% seen once. Sequenced input: memory CD4+ T cells from PBMCs. Subset in this sample: CD45RA-negative fraction. This TCR came from a man between 18 and 35 years old in good health. Some clones in this sample may be carry-over from other donors' samples. The rearrangement links TRBV10-2 to TRBJ2-2; 12 bases fit TRBD2. The CDR3 loop is CASGLAGLTGELFF. Written as DNA, the CDR3 is TGCGCCAGCGGACTAGCGGGATTGACCGGGGAGCTGTTTTTT.